Presented here are 20 T cell receptor beta chains from one specimen sequenced in a study of Graves' ophthalmopathy and Graves' hyperthyroidism. Amplification from RNA transcripts yielded the TCR beta CDR3 regions. HTBI-primed first-round RT-PCR preceded second-round multiplex PCR. TCRdb redid the calling of the multiplex PCR reads with MiXCR, one entry per CDR3 protein. The table lists 200,000 to 250,000 distinct CDR3 sequences, roughly 21% of them singletons. Sequencing was carried out using peripheral blood. The origin of the receptors is a woman in her fifties or sixties with Graves' ophthalmopathy.

In regard to this clonotype: One junction end disagrees with the germline gene, perhaps due to a read error. J is TRBJ1-1 and V is TRBV6-1; 11 bases map to TRBD1. The CDR3 has 16 amino acids. CDR1 and CDR2 from the germline V gene are MNHNS and SASEGT. The DNA for the CDR3 is TGTGCCAGCAGTGGGCGGACAGGGGGCGTGGGTACTGAAGCTCTCTTT. Encoded protein: CASSGRTGGVGTEALF.

This clonotype was found many times. The genes are TRBV2 and TRBJ1-5; D is ambiguous. CDR3 length equals 13 residues. Trimming took off 1 base at V and 9 bases at J, with 10 bases between the two ends. CDR1 SNHLY and CDR2 FYNNEI come from the germline V gene. The CDR3 sequence is CASSEVRDRPQHF. The DNA for the CDR3 is TGTGCCAGCAGTGAAGTTCGGGATAGGCCCCAGCATTTT. Drawing the rest from reference TRBV2 and TRBJ1-5, the complete variable domain is EPEVTQTPSHQVTQMGQEVILRCVPISNHLYFYWYRQILGQKVEFLVSFYNNEISEKSEIFDDQFSVERPDGSNFTLKIRSTKLEDSAMYFCASSEVRDRPQHFGDGTRLSIL.

In this sample, this clonotype turned up many times. A single base separates this from a much larger clone, so it may be a read error. This chain links TRBV6-1 with TRBJ1-2; the D is unclear. V was cut by 2 bases and J by 6 bases, with 19 bases left in between. The CDR3 loop spans 16 amino acids. Germline V lookup: CDR1 MNHNS, CDR2 SASEGT. CDR3 sequence (DNA): TGTGCCAGCAGTGAACGGGTCGGGGTGGTTCAGCATGGCTACACCTTC. Its translation: CASSERVGVVQHGYTF.

The chain uses TRBV19 and TRBJ1-2; tentatively, D is TRBD1 (6 bases). CDR3 length: 13 amino acids. Trimming took off 3 bases at V and 8 bases at J, with 13 bases between the two ends. Germline V CDR1 and CDR2: LNHDA, SQIVND (reference sequence). The CDR3 DNA reads TGTGCCAGTAGTATTCCCCAGGGGAGAGGCTACACCTTC. Amino acid sequence: CASSIPQGRGYTF.

V gene TRBV6-1 combines with J gene TRBJ2-7; D unclear. Germline-derived CDR1 and CDR2 are MNHNS and SASEGT. V gave up 0 bases and J gave up 2 bases, with 8 bases separating them. The CDR3 runs 14 residues. CDR3 residues: CASSEARVPYEQYF. For the CDR3, the DNA is TGTGCCAGCAGTGAAGCCCGGGTGCCCTACGAGCAGTACTTC.

The sample holds one count of this clonotype. The chain carries TRBV20-1 and TRBJ2-5; 13 nucleotides match TRBD2. Germline V gives CDR1 DFQATT, CDR2 SNEGSKA (reference sequence). CDR3 length: 15 residues. Trimming took 4 bases from V and 4 from J; bases not matched to a gene: 6. The CDR3 sequence is CSANRLAGGGETQYF. In DNA, the CDR3 is TGCAGTGCTAATAGACTAGCGGGAGGAGGAGAGACCCAGTACTTC.

This clonotype was picked up a small number of times. The rearrangement joins TRBV12-3 or TRBV12-4 to TRBJ2-3; 11 bases match TRBD2. This CDR3 is built from 16 residues. J was trimmed by 6 bases and V by 6 bases; bases with no gene match: 11. The chain's CDR3 is CASRPLAGELLDTQYF. The CDR3, as DNA: TGTGCCAGCAGGCCACTAGCGGGAGAGCTCCTTGATACGCAGTATTTT.

V gene TRBV6-2 or TRBV6-3 combines with J gene TRBJ2-7; D might be TRBD2 (6 bases). Germline V CDR1 and CDR2: MNHEY, SVGEGT. The CDR3 sequence is 12 residues long. V dropped 2 bases and J dropped 4 bases, with 6 bases sitting between them. CDR3 nucleotide sequence: TGTGCCAGCAGTTACGGGAGGTACGAGCAGTACTTC. Its translation: CASSYGRYEQYF.

This clonotype showed up many times. The V gene is TRBV28, the J gene TRBJ1-2; 7 nucleotides line up with TRBD1. The CDR3 loop spans 16 amino acids. Germline assignment: CDR1 MDHEN and CDR2 SYDVKM. V shed 6 bases and J 1 base; nucleotides not matched to a gene: 11. CDR3 loop: CASRTTRQGINYGYTF. The DNA for the CDR3 is TGTGCCAGCAGAACAACTCGACAGGGTATTAACTATGGCTACACCTTC.

The chain carries TRBV6-1 and TRBJ2-5; 7 bases match TRBD1. With V trimmed by 4 bases and J by 2 bases, 7 bases remained unmatched. This CDR3 comprises 15 residues. Germline CDR1 MNHNS, CDR2 SASEGT. CDR3 nucleotides: TGTGCCAGCAGTGTATTACAGGGGTCGCAAGAGACCCAGTACTTC. Its protein is CASSVLQGSQETQYF.

This clonotype was seen repeatedly, ten times or more. V is TRBV19 and J is TRBJ1-1, with 11 nucleotides matching TRBD1. CDR1 LNHDA and CDR2 SQIVND come from the germline V gene (reference sequence). Germline trimming cut 2 bases from V and 5 bases from J; bases unmatched to any gene: 4. CDR3 length equals 15 residues. The CDR3 DNA reads TGTGCCAGTAGTATACTAGGGACAGGGGGGACTGAAGCTTTCTTT. The encoded protein is CASSILGTGGTEAFF.

This clonotype turned up a few times. This chain uses TRBV6-1 with TRBJ1-1, with TRBD1 as a possible D gene (6 bases). Trimming took off 1 base at V and 11 bases at J, with 17 bases between the two ends. Germline V gene data show CDR1 as MNHNS and CDR2 as SASEGT. The CDR3 runs 14 residues. CDR3 in DNA: TGTGCCAGCAGTGAAGGAGGGAGGACAGTTGGGGCTTTCTTT. Protein: CASSEGGRTVGAFF.

This clonotype is a singleton in its sample. The genes are TRBV14 and TRBJ1-1; no definite D call. The CDR3 is 15 residues long. Germline V gene lookup returns CDR1 SGHDN and CDR2 FVKESK. V was clipped by 0 bases and J by 6 bases, with 14 bases between them. CDR3 nucleotide sequence: TGTGCCAGCAGCCAAGATTCTAGGGTTTTGGCTGAAGCTTTCTTT. Its translation: CASSQDSRVLAEAFF. The entire variable domain, with the rest obtained from reference TRBV14 and TRBJ1-1, is as follows: EAGVTQFPSHSVIEKGQTVTLRCDPISGHDNLYWYRRVMGKEIKFLLHFVKESKQDESGMPNNRFLAERTGGTYSTLKVQPAELEDSGVYFCASSQDSRVLAEAFFGQGTRLTVV.

This clonotype was picked up one time. This may arise from a read error, as a much more abundant clone is one base away. The chain links TRBV2 to TRBJ2-7, with no clear D. This CDR3 is 14 amino acids long. Germline CDR1 and CDR2: SNHLY and FYNNEI. This chain's CDR3 is CAGSEANPSYEQYF. In DNA, the CDR3 is TGTGCCGGCAGTGAAGCCAACCCCTCTTACGAGCAGTACTTC.

There are many counts of this clonotype. CDR3 protein: CASSFRSQADTQYF. The CDR3 DNA reads as TGTGCCAGCAGCTTCCGCTCCCAGGCAGATACGCAGTATTTT. The V and J genes are TRBV7-9 and TRBJ2-3; D remains ambiguous. The CDR3 has 14 amino acids. Germline V CDR1 and CDR2: SEHNR, FQNEAQ (reference sequence). Trimming pared 3 bases from V and 4 bases from J, leaving 11 bases between.

At least ten counts were recorded for this clonotype. V gene TRBV5-5 combines with J gene TRBJ2-7; D might be TRBD2 (5 bases). Per germline, CDR1 SGHKS and CDR2 YYEKEE (reference sequence). There are 13 residues in the CDR3. Trimming took off 4 bases at V and 6 bases at J, with 14 bases between the two ends. The DNA for the CDR3 is TGTGCCAGCAGCCAGGAGGCCAGGACCGAGCAGTACTTC. Protein sequence: CASSQEARTEQYF.

In this sample, this clonotype turned up many times. The chain joins TRBV11-1 to TRBJ1-2, with a weak D call TRBD1 (6 bases). The germline CDR1 and CDR2 sequences are SGHAT and FQDESV (reference sequence). This CDR3 contains 13 residues. The V gene lost 5 bases and the J gene lost 4 bases, with 11 bases spanning the gap. Written as DNA, the CDR3 is TGTGCCAGCAGCACGCCACAGGGCTATGGCTACACCTTC. Protein product: CASSTPQGYGYTF. Using reference TRBV11-1 and TRBJ1-2 for the parts outside the CDR3, the full variable domain is EAEVAQSPRYKITEKSQAVAFWCDPISGHATLYWYRQILGQGPELLVQFQDESVVDDSQLPKDRFSAERLKGVDSTLKIQPAELGDSAMYLCASSTPQGYGYTFGSGTRLTVV.

This chain connects TRBV27 to TRBJ1-2; D may be TRBD1 (5 bases). Germline V lookup: CDR1 MNHEY, CDR2 SMNVEV (reference sequence). The CDR3 has 14 amino acids. With 3 bases removed from V and 3 bases from J, the gap between germline ends came to 11 bases. The CDR3 DNA reads TGTGCCAGCAGTTTCAGTTGGGGGGACTATGGCTACACCTTC. It is translated as CASSFSWGDYGYTF.

V gene TRBV6-2 or TRBV6-3 combines with J gene TRBJ1-1, with D maybe TRBD1 (5 bases). The ends were cut back, 3 bases at V and 1 base at J, with 18 bases in the middle. The germline V gene encodes CDR1 MNHEY and CDR2 SVGEGT. The CDR3 covers 17 residues. The CDR3 DNA is TGTGCCAGCAGTTATGTTAGAGTCCCGACAGAGAACACTGAAGCTTTCTTT. Its translation is CASSYVRVPTENTEAFF.

This clonotype was seen many times. This chain connects TRBV6-1 to TRBJ1-1; D perhaps matches TRBD1 (5 bases). Germline V gene lookup returns CDR1 MNHNS and CDR2 SASEGT. This CDR3 is 15 amino acids long. Trimming stripped 5 bases from V and 2 bases from J, with 15 bases between. This CDR3 reads CASSPARGRNTEAFF. CDR3 bases: TGTGCCAGCAGTCCTGCGAGGGGAAGAAACACTGAAGCTTTCTTT.